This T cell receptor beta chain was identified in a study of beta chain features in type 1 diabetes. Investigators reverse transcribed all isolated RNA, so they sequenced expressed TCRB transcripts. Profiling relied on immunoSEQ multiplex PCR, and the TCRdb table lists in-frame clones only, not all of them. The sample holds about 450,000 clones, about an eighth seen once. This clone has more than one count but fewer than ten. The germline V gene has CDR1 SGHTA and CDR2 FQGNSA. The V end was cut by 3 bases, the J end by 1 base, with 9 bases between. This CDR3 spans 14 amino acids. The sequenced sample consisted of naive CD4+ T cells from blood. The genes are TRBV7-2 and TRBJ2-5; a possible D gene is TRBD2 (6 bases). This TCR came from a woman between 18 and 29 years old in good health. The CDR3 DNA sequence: TGTGCCAGCAGCTTCGCGGGGCTCCAAGAGACCCAGTACTTC. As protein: CASSFAGLQETQYF. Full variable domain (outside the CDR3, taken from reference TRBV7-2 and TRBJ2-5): GAGVSQSPSNKVTEKGKDVELRCDPISGHTALYWYRQSLGQGLEFLIYFQGNSAPDKSGLPSDRFSAERTGGSVSTLTIQRTQQEDSAVYLCASSFAGLQETQYFGPGTRLLVL.